Sequencing of this TCR beta chain was carried out in a study of tumor-infiltrating lymphocytes in primary liver carcinoma (TCRdb year 2017). Regarding the complete study: The five patients, three men and two women aged 30 to 69 years, had hepatocellular carcinoma (four) or combined HCC and intrahepatic cholangiocarcinoma (one). The tumors of the five patients were staged as T1-T3 N0M0, with maximum diameters ranging from about 4 to 10 cm. Samples yielded roughly 3.65 to 7.5 million productive TCRbeta reads; read depth did not differ significantly between tissue types. The study combined TCRbeta repertoire sequencing, expression microarrays and whole-exome sequencing across five regions of each liver tumor, with adjacent normal tissue and blood. A total of around 35 specimens from 5 patients went through TCRbeta repertoire sequencing, namely 25 tumor regions, 5 adjacent noncancerous liver tissues and 5 peripheral blood samples. Technical replicate repertoires showed high reproducibility, with mean shared-clone rates near 0.89 and correlation coefficients above 0.95. Summary of the overall study and its limitations: Consistent with antigen-driven expansion, pairs of tumor regions showed higher repertoire overlap (mean roughly 36%) than either tumor-adjacent pairs (around 17%) or tumor-blood pairs (around 14%). The top 250 clones accounted for a significantly greater share of the repertoire in tumors than in blood (p = 0.039). Comparison of CD4+ and CD8+ T cell repertoires was precluded by the use of bulk unsorted samples. With just a few patients in the study, the authors point out that the findings should be validated in a larger study. Only the TCR beta chain was sequenced, which likely underestimates true repertoire diversity because unpaired alpha chains were not captured.

Starting from roughly 500 ng total RNA, TCRbeta-specific cDNA was produced by reverse transcription with a constant-region primer and ProtoScript II reverse transcriptase. Three nested multiplex PCR rounds, following a slightly modified ARM-PCR procedure, were used to build the TCRbeta libraries. Multiplex TRBV1-TRBV30 forward primers and a Cbeta reverse primer were used in the first two PCR rounds, each of which was run for around 10 cycles. A final 25-cycle PCR with Deep VentR polymerase added sample barcodes and Illumina adapters. Before sequencing, amplicons between 200 and 500 bp were purified from gel using a QIAquick gel extraction kit. An Illumina HiSeq 2500 was used to sequence the TCRbeta amplicons with 250-bp paired-end reads. Per the original workflow: To recover full CDR3 sequences, reads were quality-trimmed using Trimmomatic v0.33 and paired reads were then merged using FLASH v1.2.11. MiGEC v1.2.1b assigned V, D and J germline segments to the rearranged TCRbeta sequences. VDJtools v1.0.0 computed clonotype statistics and Shannon-Wiener diversity indices. To cut down on sampling bias, every analysis after diversity analysis relied on just the 250 most abundant clonotypes from each sample. TCRdb cleaned the public reads at Q25 with fastp, built clones with MiXCR and kept in-frame beta chains. Rows with one shared CDR3 protein collapse into an entry with the most common genes and DNA. The V and J calls were not made by the authors but by TCRdb's processing. The table for this sample lists approximately 88,000 distinct CDR3 sequences; 68% of them were counted only once. Clones ranked in the top ten supply around 25% of the sample.

As encoded in the germline V gene (reference sequence), CDR1 is SEHNR while CDR2 is FQNEAQ. Spanning cysteine to phenylalanine, the CDR3 consists of 12 amino acids. The DNA shown is the 36-base CDR3, in frame from base 1. Without any cell sorting, total RNA and DNA were extracted together from roughly 20-30 mg of bulk tissue using the AllPrep DNA/RNA mini kit. Surgical resection was performed in China between November 2015 and 2016 on about 5 patients with histopathologically diagnosed primary liver carcinoma. Chronic HBV infection was present in the patients, and the patients were treatment-naive at sampling. Fresh tumor and adjacent tissue pieces were bisected, with one half stored in RNAlater at -80 degrees C and the other half sent for histology. Worth noting for this clonotype: Its antigen is currently not known. One junction end does not reproduce the germline sequence, and a read error may be involved.

Sequencing was carried out using tumor-adjacent normal liver tissue. The V gene is TRBV7-9 and the J gene is TRBJ2-5; a tentative D match to TRBD2 spans 6 bases. The TCR was taken from a man aged 35-49 years with primary liver carcinoma and hepatitis B virus infection. The encoded CDR3 is CTSSGPQGTQYF. At the DNA level, the sequence is TGTACCAGTAGCGGCCCCCAAGGAACCCAGTACTTC.